Detailed here is one TCR beta chain. Its cognate antigen is unknown. This record comes from a study of cytomegalovirus exposure and HLA in healthy donors. Study context: The same platform was used for the 130 or so validation repertoires and the approximately 670 first-cohort repertoires, a later analysis reported.

The donors were part of the 120-subject validation cohort, which stood apart from the roughly 670-subject first cohort. The V gene lost 4 bases and the J gene lost 5 bases, with 15 bases spanning the gap. CDR3 length: 14 amino acids. CDR1 is SGHRS, CDR2 YFSETQ, per germline. Clones were sequenced by immunoSEQ multiplex PCR, and TCRdb holds only the in-frame ones, with some missing. The sample holds 150,000 to 200,000 clones, about 90% seen once. Study conclusions and caveats: With high specificity and sensitivity, the classifier reportedly diagnosed cytomegalovirus status. Cytomegalovirus-associated TCR beta chains were listed, numbering 150 to 200.

The clonotype originates from a woman under 30 in good health and CMV-seropositive. This sequence joins TRBV5-1 and TRBJ1-1, with a tentative D call TRBD1 (5 bases). Sequencing used PBMCs. The CDR3 here is CASSDTGGRTEAFF. CDR3 coding DNA: TGCGCCAGCAGCGATACCGGGGGTAGGACTGAAGCTTTCTTT.